The 26 T cell receptor beta chains below were found in one sample sequenced in a study of cytomegalovirus exposure and HLA in healthy donors (dated by TCRdb to about 2017). The library was generated by the immunoSEQ multiplex PCR assay. A mixture of 60 forward primers for TCR Vbeta segments and 13 reverse primers for TCR Jbeta segments was used in the multiplex PCR. Not all clones reach the TCRdb copy of this immuneACCESS table, which keeps in-frame sequences only. Checked studies attribute under half of the gap to unresolved V genes and leave the rest unexplained. The sample contains 150,000 to 200,000 clones, roughly 80% of them found a single time. The ten largest clones add up to about 7% of the sample. Sequenced sample: PBMCs. The origin of the receptors is a man between 25 and 39 years old in good health and CMV-seropositive.

The chain is built from TRBV19 and TRBJ2-1; possible D gene TRBD2, 7 bases. The CDR3 loop spans 13 amino acids. V was clipped by 8 bases and J by 2 bases, with 10 bases between them. The germline V gene encodes CDR1 LNHDA and CDR2 SQIVND (reference sequence). The CDR3 loop is CASGEGAYNEQFF. In nucleotides, the CDR3 is TGTGCCAGTGGGGAGGGGGCCTACAATGAGCAGTTCTTC.

This sequence joins TRBV5-1 and TRBJ2-1; D is perhaps TRBD1 (7 bases). CDR1 and CDR2 (germline): SGHRS, YFSETQ. The ends were cut back, 4 bases at V and 9 bases at J, with 38 bases in the middle. The CDR3 extends over 21 amino acids. CDR3: CASSTIDREALAPIATAEQFF. CDR3 nucleotides: TGCGCCAGCAGCACCATTGACAGGGAGGCCCTAGCGCCCATTGCGACGGCTGAGCAGTTCTTC.

The rearrangement uses TRBV19 and TRBJ2-1; no clear D. In germline, CDR1 is LNHDA, CDR2 SQIVND (reference sequence). The length of the CDR3 is 14 residues. V lost 7 bases and J 6 bases, leaving 16 bases between the germline ends. The CDR3 is CASKVVGPSNEQFF. The DNA of the CDR3 is TGTGCCAGTAAGGTCGTGGGCCCGAGCAATGAGCAGTTCTTC. Full variable domain (rest looked up from reference TRBV19 and TRBJ2-1): DGGITQSPKYLFRKEGQNVTLSCEQNLNHDAMYWYRQDPGQGLRLIYYSQIVNDFQKGDIAEGYSVSREKKESFPLTVTSAQKNPTAFYLCASKVVGPSNEQFFGPGTRLTVL.

The chain is built from TRBV30 and TRBJ1-3; D not resolved. The germline V and J ends were trimmed by 5 bases and 4 bases, with 6 bases remaining between them. The CDR3 runs to 11 residues. CDR1 and CDR2 (germline): GTSNPN, SVGIG (reference sequence). DNA of the CDR3: TGTGCCTGGGGGAGGGGAAACACCATATATTTT. Translating gives CAWGRGNTIYF.

The V call is TRBV13, the J call TRBJ2-7, with D perhaps matching TRBD2 (6 bases). CDR1 and CDR2 from the germline V gene are PRHDT and FYEKMQ (reference sequence). CDR3 length: 14 residues. Trimming took 6 bases from V and 2 from J, leaving 14 bases between them. CDR3 loop: CASRLGLSPYEQYF. In nucleotides, the CDR3 is TGTGCCAGCAGACTGGGACTGTCGCCCTACGAGCAGTACTTC.

This chain uses TRBV19 with TRBJ1-1; a weak D match, TRBD1 (5 bases). CDR3 size: 14 residues. V was trimmed by 3 bases and J by 3 bases, leaving 11 bases between them. CDR1 and CDR2 from the germline V gene are LNHDA and SQIVND (reference sequence). The CDR3 is CASSMGPGDTEAFF. In nucleotides, the CDR3 is TGTGCCAGTAGTATGGGGCCGGGGGACACTGAAGCTTTCTTT.

V is TRBV7-3 and J is TRBJ2-2; 9 nucleotides match TRBD2. Germline V gives CDR1 SGHTA, CDR2 FQGTGA. The CDR3 is made up of 13 amino acids. Germline trimming cut 4 bases from V and 7 bases from J; bases unmatched to any gene: 1. CDR3 protein: CASSWTSDGELFF. CDR3 bases: TGTGCCAGCAGCTGGACTAGCGACGGGGAGCTGTTTTTT.

The chain couples TRBV6-5 to TRBJ1-1, with a tentative D call TRBD1 (5 bases). Germline CDR1 MNHEY, CDR2 SVGAGI. Trimming took off 5 bases at V and 6 bases at J, with 13 bases between the two ends. The CDR3 contains 13 residues. The CDR3 nucleotides are TGTGCCAGCAGTCTGACAGCTCCTCCTGAAGCTTTCTTT. Protein product: CASSLTAPPEAFF.

The gene calls are TRBV28 and TRBJ2-7; 11 nucleotides match TRBD2. The germline CDR1 and CDR2 sequences are MDHEN and SYDVKM. The CDR3 extends over 16 amino acids. The V gene end was trimmed by 5 bases and the J gene end by 4 bases; junction bases not matched to a gene: 10. CDR3 in amino acids: CASSAFTSGSAYEQYF. CDR3 in DNA: TGTGCCAGCAGTGCCTTTACTAGCGGGAGTGCGTACGAGCAGTACTTC.

The rearrangement uses TRBV30 and TRBJ2-1, with 10 bases identical to TRBD2. CDR1 is GTSNPN and CDR2 is SVGIG in the germline V gene (reference sequence). The V gene end was trimmed by 2 bases and the J gene end by 2 bases; junction bases not matched to a gene: 3. The CDR3 covers 15 residues. CDR3 residues: CAWSPTSGAYNEQFF. DNA of the CDR3: TGTGCCTGGAGTCCTACTAGCGGGGCCTACAATGAGCAGTTCTTC. Using reference TRBV30 and TRBJ2-1 for the parts outside the CDR3, the full variable domain is SQTIHQWPATLVQPVGSPLSLECTVEGTSNPNLYWYRQAAGRGLQLLFYSVGIGQISSEVPQNLSASRPQDRQFILSSKKLLLSDSGFYLCAWSPTSGAYNEQFFGPGTRLTVL.

The gene calls are TRBV6-6 and TRBJ1-4; D is ambiguous. Germline V CDR1 and CDR2: MNHNY, SVGAGI (reference sequence). The V and J ends lost 4 bases and 4 bases respectively, with 10 bases between them. The CDR3 consists of 14 residues. The CDR3 spells CASSSGVGNEKLFF. Written as DNA, the CDR3 is TGTGCCAGCAGTTCCGGAGTGGGTAATGAAAAACTGTTTTTT.

CDR3 coding DNA: TGTGCCAGCAGGCCGACTAGCGGGAGTGGGGTGACCCAGTACTTC. This sequence encodes CASRPTSGSGVTQYF. The chain carries TRBV7-9 and TRBJ2-5; TRBD2 agrees at 12 bases. This CDR3 comprises 15 residues. CDR1 and CDR2 (germline): SEHNR, FQNEAQ (reference sequence). V gave up 6 bases and J gave up 7 bases; unmatched junction bases: 9.

The chain has TRBV7-2 and TRBJ1-5; TRBD1 might be the D (5 bases). The V end was cut by 1 base, the J end by 2 bases, with 12 bases between. The CDR3 has 16 residues. Germline V CDR1 and CDR2: SGHTA, FQGNSA. CDR3 coding DNA: TGTGCCAGCAGCTTAGTCGGGGGTGGGGGCAATCAGCCCCAGCATTTT. This gives the protein CASSLVGGGGNQPQHF.

The gene calls are TRBV7-8 and TRBJ2-1, with TRBD2 matching 10 bases. The V gene's germline CDR1 is SGHVS and CDR2 FQNEAQ. The length of the CDR3 is 15 residues. The junction had 5 bases not matched to a gene; V was cut back by 5 bases and J by 4 bases. CDR3 residues: CASSLSGRWYNEQFF. The CDR3, as DNA: TGTGCCAGCAGCCTTAGCGGGAGGTGGTACAATGAGCAGTTCTTC.

The genes are TRBV7-9 and TRBJ1-5; TRBD1 is a possible D gene (6 bases). In germline, CDR1 is SEHNR, CDR2 FQNEAQ (reference sequence). The CDR3 totals 16 residues. Trimming took 1 base from V and 4 from J, leaving 14 bases between them. The CDR3 protein is CASSLGGHGGNQPQHF. CDR3 DNA sequence: TGTGCCAGCAGCTTAGGGGGACATGGTGGGAATCAGCCCCAGCATTTT.

The chain uses TRBV6-5 and TRBJ1-2, with D tentatively TRBD1 (6 bases). The CDR3 runs 16 residues. Trimming cost V 4 bases and J 4 bases, with 19 bases left between them. The V gene's germline CDR1 is MNHEY and CDR2 SVGAGI. CDR3 DNA: TGTGCCAGCAGTTTGTCGGGGGGGGGCGCGGTCTATGGCTACACCTTC. It is translated as CASSLSGGGAVYGYTF.

The chain couples TRBV11-2 to TRBJ2-5; 9 nucleotides align to TRBD2. The CDR3 covers 15 residues. Germline CDR1 reads SGHAT; CDR2 reads FQNNGV. With 5 bases clipped from V and 3 bases from J, the junction kept 7 bases outside the gene matches. The CDR3 nucleotides read TGTGCCAGCAGCGTTGGGGTAGCGGGGGAAGAGACCCAGTACTTC. Translated: CASSVGVAGEETQYF.

The chain recombines TRBV7-9 with TRBJ1-1; 7 bases line up with TRBD1. CDR1 and CDR2 from the germline V gene are SEHNR and FQNEAQ (reference sequence). CDR3 size: 15 residues. With V trimmed by 4 bases and J by 4 bases, 9 bases remained unmatched. The CDR3 DNA sequence: TGTGCCAGCAGCTCAAACAGGGGTGCGGGCACTGAAGCTTTCTTT. Translating gives CASSSNRGAGTEAFF.

V gene TRBV2 combines with J gene TRBJ2-3; 8 bases agree with TRBD2. The V gene end was trimmed by 6 bases and the J gene end by 0 bases; junction bases not matched to a gene: 8. CDR1 is SNHLY and CDR2 is FYNNEI in the germline V gene. The CDR3 sequence is 16 residues long. CDR3 sequence: CASRKLAALSTDTQYF. DNA for the CDR3: TGTGCCAGCAGGAAACTAGCGGCCTTAAGCACAGATACGCAGTATTTT.

This sequence joins TRBV21-1 and TRBJ2-1; the table's D call TRBD2 went unverified against the DNA. TRBV21-1 represents a pseudogene. CDR3 length equals 16 residues. CDR3 region: CASTRGLAGNYNEQFF. DNA of the CDR3: TGTGCCAGCACCCGGGGACTAGCGGGAAATTACAATGAGCAGTTCTTC.

This chain joins TRBV7-3 and TRBJ2-7; D may be TRBD2 (6 bases). Germline V gives CDR1 SGHTA, CDR2 FQGTGA. The germline V and J ends were trimmed by 2 bases and 4 bases, with 12 bases remaining between them. The CDR3 has 14 amino acids. The CDR3 region has the DNA TGTGCCAGCAGCTTATTCGCCGGGAGTTACGAGCAGTACTTC. The encoded protein is CASSLFAGSYEQYF.

Remarks on this clone: One junction end does not reproduce the germline sequence, and a read error may be involved. The chain employs TRBV5-1 and TRBJ1-3, with TRBD1 as a possible D gene (6 bases). This CDR3 contains 15 residues. In germline, CDR1 is SGHRS, CDR2 YFSETQ. In DNA form, the CDR3 reads TGCGCCAGCAGCTCGCAGGGGACCTCTGGAAACATCATATATTTT. This codes for CASSSQGTSGNIIYF.

This clone was counted between two and nine times. The CDR3 DNA sequence: TGTGCCAGCAGCGCAAGAGACAGGGGGCAAGAGACCCAGTACTTC. Amino acids: CASSARDRGQETQYF. V and J are TRBV13 and TRBJ2-5; 9 bases match TRBD1. Germline V gene data show CDR1 as PRHDT and CDR2 as FYEKMQ (reference sequence). Trimming at V came to 5 bases and at J to 2 bases, leaving 6 bases not matched to a gene. The CDR3 totals 15 residues.

CDR3 nucleotides: TGTGCCAGCAGCCCCGGGCGGGCGTCTGATGGCTACACCTTC. This encodes CASSPGRASDGYTF. This chain links TRBV7-2 with TRBJ1-2; D is unresolved. Between the trimmed V and J ends, which lost 5 bases and 6 bases, there was a span of 16 bases. Germline V lookup: CDR1 SGHTA, CDR2 FQGNSA. CDR3 length equals 14 residues.

This chain links TRBV5-5 with TRBJ2-7; possible D gene TRBD1, 5 bases. CDR1 and CDR2 from the germline V gene are SGHKS and YYEKEE (reference sequence). This CDR3 has 15 residues. Trimming stripped 2 bases from V and 0 bases from J, with 12 bases between. The CDR3 reads CASSLVQDPSYEQYF. The CDR3 DNA sequence: TGTGCCAGCAGCTTAGTACAGGACCCCTCCTACGAGCAGTACTTC.

The CDR3 region is CASSSRDRSYEQYF. The CDR3 region has the DNA TGTGCCAGCAGCTCCCGGGACAGGTCCTACGAGCAGTACTTC. The J gene is TRBJ2-7, the V gene TRBV5-4; 8 bases map to TRBD1. CDR3 size: 14 residues. V was clipped by 3 bases and J by 1 base; unmatched bases: 3. From germline, CDR1 is SGHNT and CDR2 YYREEE (reference sequence).